This T cell receptor (beta chain) derives from a study of blood T cell repertoires in COVID-19. TCRdb keeps only in-frame clones here, not all; method: immunoSEQ multiplex PCR. The profile shows about 320,000 clones, about 85% of them singletons. The study recruited people aged 18 to 89 years across approximately 24 US areas. Participants' reported clinical history set cohort assignment. The sequencing input was PBMCs or T cells enriched from blood (not recorded which). The sequence derives from a woman in her twenties or thirties who had been exposed to COVID-19.

The CDR3 is CASSPGQFDSPLHF. CDR3 in DNA: TGTGCCAGCAGCCCGGGACAATTCGATTCACCCCTCCACTTT. The chain employs TRBV3-1 (or the pseudogene TRBV3-2) and TRBJ1-6; tentatively, D is TRBD1 (6 bases). This CDR3 contains 14 residues. The V and J ends lost 4 bases and 8 bases respectively, with 12 bases between them. The germline V gene encodes CDR1 LGHDT and CDR2 YNNKEL (reference sequence).